The rows below give T cell receptor beta chains drawn from one sample of a study of CD8 T cells in Susac syndrome. TCRdb reprocessed the immunoSEQ multiplex PCR reads with MiXCR, giving one entry per CDR3 protein. The data contain around 170,000 distinct CDR3 sequences, 90% to 95% of them singletons. Sequenced material: CD8+ T cells from PBMCs. Every receptor here comes from a human donor with multiple sclerosis. Each CDR3 is given with its conserved first and last residue. D genes are given only for firm matches.

V gene	D gene	J gene	CDR3 protein
TRBV19	NA	TRBJ1-1	CASSINLAPEAFF
TRBV3-1	TRBD1	TRBJ1-1	CASSQVVSRDSSSTEAFF
TRBV5-1	NA	TRBJ2-1	CASSFYRAVSYNEQFF
TRBV9	NA	TRBJ1-1	CASSVVRENTEAFF
TRBV13	NA	TRBJ1-1	CASRTTNTEAFF
TRBV27	NA	TRBJ1-2	CASSSLGPLDGYTF
TRBV4-1	NA	TRBJ1-5	CASSQDRLYSANQPQHF
TRBV7-8	TRBD2	TRBJ2-5	CASSLSGRAQETQYF
TRBV7-8	NA	TRBJ2-1	CASSFKRNEQFF
TRBV20-1	TRBD2	TRBJ2-5	CSARDWYGRALETQYF
TRBV5-1	NA	TRBJ2-2	CASSLIGTYNTGELFF
TRBV5-1	NA	TRBJ2-7	CASSLAPGQTYEQYF
TRBV5-1	NA	TRBJ1-5	CASSLGPPWPQHF
TRBV14	NA	TRBJ2-1	CASSREGSNEQFF
TRBV7-8	TRBD2	TRBJ2-1	CASSFFRTSGSSSYNEQFF
TRBV20-1	TRBD1	TRBJ2-3	CSGTGRRTDTQYF
TRBV27	TRBD2	TRBJ2-3	CASSDRLAATDTQYF
TRBV4-2	TRBD1	TRBJ1-2	CASSKVGAGTGDPYGYTF
TRBV27	TRBD1	TRBJ2-1	CASSSGQASYNEQFF
TRBV11-2	NA	TRBJ2-5	CASSLVSWLGETQYF
TRBV25-1	NA	TRBJ2-5	CASSDKGWQTQYF
TRBV11-2	NA	TRBJ1-2	CASSLEARVFHGYTF
TRBV19	NA	TRBJ1-1	CASSLSANTEAFF
TRBV3-1	TRBD1	TRBJ2-5	CASSRGQVFLGWLETQYF
TRBV30	TRBD2	TRBJ2-1	CAWTLGGGEQFF
TRBV28	NA	TRBJ2-7	CASRESLRGEQYF
TRBV29-1	TRBD2	TRBJ2-7	CSVELRARWGGYEQYF
TRBV19	NA	TRBJ2-7	CASTDGMSPQEQYF
TRBV4-2	NA	TRBJ2-1	CASSQDGGSNEQFF
TRBV13	NA	TRBJ1-3	CASSPRPDF
TRBV5-4	NA	TRBJ2-3	CASSLDVEGISDTQYF
TRBV15	NA	TRBJ2-1	CATSRFWGFRTDNEQFF
TRBV9	TRBD1	TRBJ1-1	CASSVGGTANTEAFF
TRBV28	TRBD2	TRBJ2-3	CASSPRLAGGFTDTQYF
TRBV21-1	NA	TRBJ2-5	CASSTAGTSGTETQYF
TRBV3-1	NA	TRBJ2-1	CASSPQEGEQFF
TRBV9	NA	TRBJ1-6	CASSVGLSSYNSPLHF
TRBV28	NA	TRBJ2-1	CATYVRDTSYNEQFF
TRBV2	TRBD1	TRBJ2-1	CASSERGQGLYNEQFF
TRBV3-1	NA	TRBJ2-1	CASSQDARGNEQFF
TRBV9	NA	TRBJ2-6	CASSERQWGANVLTF
TRBV20-1	NA	TRBJ2-1	CSARDLLSGPEQFF
TRBV5-6	TRBD2	TRBJ2-1	CASSLIAGEYYNEQFF
TRBV23-1	NA	TRBJ1-5	CASSHQPQHF
TRBV11-2	NA	TRBJ2-3	CASSLFRADTQYF
TRBV7-9	NA	TRBJ2-2	CAKFSTGELFF
TRBV28	NA	TRBJ2-7	CASSARDGTYEQYF
TRBV15	TRBD2	TRBJ2-1	CATTGGGSSYNEQFF
TRBV29-1	NA	TRBJ2-3	CSVEDGSTDTQYF
TRBV7-9	TRBD2	TRBJ2-5	CASSLVSGKETQYF
TRBV5-1	NA	TRBJ2-3	CASSLIPPGTDTQYF
TRBV29-1	NA	TRBJ2-7	CSVRDSGSYEQYF
TRBV11-2	TRBD1	TRBJ2-7	CASSQGDSTYEQYF